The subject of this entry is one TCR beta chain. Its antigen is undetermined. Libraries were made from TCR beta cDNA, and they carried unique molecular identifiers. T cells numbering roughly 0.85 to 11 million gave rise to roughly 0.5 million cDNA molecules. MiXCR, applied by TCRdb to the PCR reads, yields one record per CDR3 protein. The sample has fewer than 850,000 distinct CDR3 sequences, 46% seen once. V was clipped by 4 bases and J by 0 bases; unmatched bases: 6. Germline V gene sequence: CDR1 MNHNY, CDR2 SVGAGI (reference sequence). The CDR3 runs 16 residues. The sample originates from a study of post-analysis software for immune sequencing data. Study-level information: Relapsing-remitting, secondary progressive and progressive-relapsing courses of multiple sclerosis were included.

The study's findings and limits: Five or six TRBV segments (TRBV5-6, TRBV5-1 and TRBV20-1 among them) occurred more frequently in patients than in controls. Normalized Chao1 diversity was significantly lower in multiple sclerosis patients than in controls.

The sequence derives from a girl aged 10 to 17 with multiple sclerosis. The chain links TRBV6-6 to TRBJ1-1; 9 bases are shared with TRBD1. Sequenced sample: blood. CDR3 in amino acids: CASSSQDRGLNTEAFF. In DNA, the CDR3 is TGTGCCAGCAGTTCACAGGACAGGGGATTGAACACTGAAGCTTTCTTT.